The 12 T cell receptor beta chains below come from one sample, sequenced in a study of T cell repertoires in cytomegalovirus infection. Each CDR3 protein is one row after TCRdb ran MiXCR on the reads. The sample lists roughly 340,000 distinct CDR3 sequences, roughly 28% occurring once. These receptors' antigens are unknown. Specimen: cultured PBMCs, collected from culture after CMV antigen stimulation. Every receptor here comes from a human donor in good health (CMV status not recorded). Some clones in this sample may be carry-over from other donors' samples.

Only a few counts were recorded for this clonotype. The rearrangement joins TRBV12-5 to TRBJ1-1; weak D call: TRBD1 (6 bases). V shed 0 bases and J shed 4 bases, with 9 bases lying between them. Per germline, CDR1 LGHNT and CDR2 FRNRAP. The CDR3 runs to 14 residues. CDR3 sequence: CASGLVRGGTEAFF. The DNA for the CDR3 is TGTGCTAGTGGTTTGGTAAGAGGGGGCACTGAAGCTTTCTTT.

The chain employs TRBV11-2 and TRBJ2-5, with D hard to call. Germline V gives CDR1 SGHAT, CDR2 FQNNGV. The CDR3 is 16 residues long. With 2 bases removed from V and 0 bases from J, the gap between germline ends came to 13 bases. The CDR3 region is CASSLRPFEDQETQYF. The CDR3 DNA follows: TGTGCCAGCAGCTTACGTCCCTTTGAGGACCAAGAGACCCAGTACTTC.

Ten or more counts support this clonotype. The CDR3 here is CSAKVRLSNEQFF. CDR3 in DNA: TGCAGTGCTAAAGTAAGGCTATCCAATGAGCAGTTCTTC. The gene calls are TRBV20-1 and TRBJ2-1; D is ambiguous. V lost 4 bases and J lost 6, with 13 bases in between. Per germline, CDR1 DFQATT and CDR2 SNEGSKA (reference sequence). The CDR3 spans 13 residues.

This clonotype has a handful of counts. The V call is TRBV11-2, the J call TRBJ2-7; TRBD2 might be the D (5 bases). The CDR3 consists of 14 residues. The V gene's germline CDR1 is SGHAT and CDR2 FQNNGV. Trimming pared 1 base from V and 3 bases from J, leaving 10 bases between. The DNA for the CDR3 is TGTGCCAGCAGCTTAGGGAGGTTTAGCTACGAGCAGTACTTC. Its protein product is CASSLGRFSYEQYF.

Only a few counts were recorded for this clonotype. The junction does not match germline at one end; this may be a read error. The rearrangement links TRBV6-5 to TRBJ2-5; 10 nucleotides align to TRBD2. CDR3 size: 15 residues. CDR1 MNHEY and CDR2 SVGAGI come from the germline V gene. CDR3 amino acids: CASIYGLAGVETQYF. CDR3 DNA: TGTGCCAGCATTTACGGGCTAGCGGGAGTTGAGACCCAGTACTTC.

This chain's CDR3 is CASSPHKGQYNEKLFF. The CDR3 region has the DNA TGTGCCAGCAGCCCCCATAAGGGACAGTATAATGAAAAACTGTTTTTT. The rearrangement links TRBV28 to TRBJ1-4; 7 bases match TRBD1. CDR1 is MDHEN and CDR2 is SYDVKM in the germline V gene. There are 16 residues in the CDR3. The V segment lost 6 bases and the J segment 4 bases; nucleotides outside the gene matches: 11. The full variable domain, with the rest looked up from reference TRBV28 and TRBJ1-4, is DVKVTQSSRYLVKRTGEKVFLECVQDMDHENMFWYRQDPGLGLRLIYFSYDVKMKEKGDIPEGYSVSREKKERFSLILESASTNQTSMYLCASSPHKGQYNEKLFFGSGTQLSVL.

The V and J genes are TRBV7-9 and TRBJ1-1; unclear D gene. CDR1 and CDR2 (germline): SEHNR, FQNEAQ (reference sequence). Trimming shortened V by 3 bases and J by 3 bases, and 8 bases separated the two germline ends. The CDR3 contains 13 residues. The CDR3 region is CASSFREDTEAFF. CDR3 coding DNA: TGTGCCAGCAGCTTCCGGGAAGACACTGAAGCTTTCTTT. The full variable domain, completed using reference TRBV7-9 and TRBJ1-1, is DTGVSQNPRHKITKRGQNVTFRCDPISEHNRLYWYRQTLGQGPEFLTYFQNEAQLEKSRLLSDRFSAERPKGSFSTLEIQRTEQGDSAMYLCASSFREDTEAFFGQGTRLTVV.

This clonotype was seen a handful of times. CDR3 residues: CASRGRDRAYEQYF. The CDR3 region has the DNA TGTGCCAGCAGGGGCCGGGACAGAGCCTACGAGCAGTACTTC. The chain is built from TRBV25-1 and TRBJ2-7; 7 bases are a match to TRBD1. Germline V CDR1 and CDR2: MGHDK, SYGVNS. V lost 6 bases to trimming and J lost 2 bases; unmatched junction nucleotides: 7. The CDR3 has 14 amino acids.

The J gene is TRBJ1-1, the V gene TRBV7-9; D is unclear. Germline CDR1 is SEHNR and CDR2 is FQNEAQ (reference sequence). Trimming removed 5 bases from V and 4 bases from J, with 11 bases in between. The CDR3 spans 13 residues. The CDR3 here is CASSVRGATEAFF. For the CDR3, the DNA is TGTGCCAGCAGCGTCCGTGGCGCCACTGAAGCTTTCTTT.

The chain links TRBV7-2 to TRBJ2-1; a weak D match, TRBD2 (5 bases). The CDR3 sequence is 12 residues long. Germline-derived CDR1 and CDR2 are SGHTA and FQGNSA. The V end lost 4 bases, the J end lost 10 bases, and 11 bases lay between the germline ends. The CDR3 nucleotides are TGTGCCAGCAGCTCCACCCGGAGGGAGCAGTTCTTC. This sequence encodes CASSSTRREQFF.

CDR3 nucleotides: TGTGCTAGTGGTTTGGCAGGACTAGTTGGGGGTTACAATGAGCAGTTCTTC. This sequence encodes CASGLAGLVGGYNEQFF. The V and J genes are TRBV12-5 and TRBJ2-1; 7 bases are a match to TRBD2. The CDR3 runs to 17 residues. Per germline, CDR1 LGHNT and CDR2 FRNRAP. V lost 1 base and J lost 4; bases outside the gene matches: 10.

V and J are TRBV24-1 and TRBJ2-5, with TRBD2 as a possible D gene (5 bases). The CDR3 spans 16 residues. Trimming removed 4 bases from V and 1 base from J, with 15 bases in between. Germline loops: CDR1 KGHDR, CDR2 SFDVKD. The CDR3 here is CATSDSADRLQETQYF. The CDR3 DNA is TGTGCCACCAGTGACTCAGCGGACCGGCTCCAAGAGACCCAGTACTTC.